This note documents a single T cell receptor beta chain sequence. As yet, its antigen is unknown. The junction had 8 bases not matched to a gene; V was cut back by 0 bases and J by 6 bases. Germline CDR1 is SGDLS and CDR2 is YYNGEE. The CDR3 covers 18 residues. This specimen comes from a study of blood T cells in healthy people across ages. General observations from the study: Diversity figures derived from one million T cells were judged to underestimate the true value. There was no known CMV status for donors, so expanded clonotype changes were possibly confounded. TCR beta diversity, measured per million T cells, fell in a roughly linear way with age.

Together with a sample-barcoded 5' primer, a J-beta primer mix was included in a second PCR lasting about 6 to 11 cycles. TCRdb re-called the 5' RACE reads through MiXCR, storing one row per CDR3 protein. The table includes 1.5 million or so distinct CDR3 sequences, less than 45% detected once. Aged about 6 to 100, donors were systemically healthy Caucasians from Russia. The chain combines TRBV9 with TRBJ2-1; 14 nucleotides line up with TRBD2. The sequence came from a woman younger than 35 in good health. The sample comprised blood. This CDR3 is CASSVEATSGRGVNEQFF. Here the CDR3 DNA reads TGTGCCAGCAGCGTAGAGGCGACTAGCGGGAGGGGGGTCAATGAGCAGTTCTTC.